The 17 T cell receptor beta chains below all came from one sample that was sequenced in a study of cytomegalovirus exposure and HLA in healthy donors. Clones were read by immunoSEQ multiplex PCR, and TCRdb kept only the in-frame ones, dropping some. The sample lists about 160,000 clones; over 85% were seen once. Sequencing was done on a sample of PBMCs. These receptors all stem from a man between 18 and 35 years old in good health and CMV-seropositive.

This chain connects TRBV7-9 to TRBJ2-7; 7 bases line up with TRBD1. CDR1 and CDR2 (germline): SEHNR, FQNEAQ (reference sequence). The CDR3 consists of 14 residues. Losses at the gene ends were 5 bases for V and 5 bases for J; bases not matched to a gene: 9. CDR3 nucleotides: TGTGCCAGCAGCCCGCGACAGGGTTTGGACGAGCAGTACTTC. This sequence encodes CASSPRQGLDEQYF.

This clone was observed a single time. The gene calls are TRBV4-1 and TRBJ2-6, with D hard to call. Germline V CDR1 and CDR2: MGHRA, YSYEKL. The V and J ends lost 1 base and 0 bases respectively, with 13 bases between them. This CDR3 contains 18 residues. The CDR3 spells CASSQVGTHYSGANVLTF. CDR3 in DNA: TGCGCCAGCAGCCAAGTGGGCACCCATTACTCTGGGGCCAACGTCCTGACTTTC.

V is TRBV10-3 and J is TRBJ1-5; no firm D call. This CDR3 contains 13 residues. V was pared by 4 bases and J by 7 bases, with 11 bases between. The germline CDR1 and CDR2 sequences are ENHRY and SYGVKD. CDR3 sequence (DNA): TGTGCCATCAGTGGTGAGGGAGGGCAGCCCCAGCATTTT. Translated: CAISGEGGQPQHF.

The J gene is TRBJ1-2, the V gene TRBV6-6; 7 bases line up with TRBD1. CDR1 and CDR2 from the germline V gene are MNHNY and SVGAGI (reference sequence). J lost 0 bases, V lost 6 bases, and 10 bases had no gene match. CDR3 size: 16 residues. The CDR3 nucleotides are TGTGCCAGCAGCCGTGGACAGGACAAAGCTAACTATGGCTACACCTTC. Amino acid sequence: CASSRGQDKANYGYTF.

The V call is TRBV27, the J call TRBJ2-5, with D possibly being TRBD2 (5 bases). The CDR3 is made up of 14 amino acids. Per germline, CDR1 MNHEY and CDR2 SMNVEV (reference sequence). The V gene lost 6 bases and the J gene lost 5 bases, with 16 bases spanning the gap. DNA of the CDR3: TGTGCCAGCAGCCTCCAGAGGGCGCGGGAGACCCAGTACTTC. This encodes CASSLQRARETQYF.

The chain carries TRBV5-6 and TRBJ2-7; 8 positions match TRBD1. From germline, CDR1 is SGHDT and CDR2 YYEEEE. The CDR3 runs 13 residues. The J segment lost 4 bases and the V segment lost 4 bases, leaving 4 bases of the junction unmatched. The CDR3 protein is CASSVDRDYEQYF. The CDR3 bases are TGTGCCAGCAGCGTGGACAGGGATTACGAGCAGTACTTC.

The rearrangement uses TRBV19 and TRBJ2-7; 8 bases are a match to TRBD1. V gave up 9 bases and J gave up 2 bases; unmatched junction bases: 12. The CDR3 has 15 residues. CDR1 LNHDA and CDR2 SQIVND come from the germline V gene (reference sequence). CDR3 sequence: CASSQGTGLTYEQYF. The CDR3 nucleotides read TGTGCCAGCTCGCAGGGGACAGGCTTAACCTACGAGCAGTACTTC.

Written as DNA, the CDR3 is TGTGCCAGCAGCTTAATGGGACAGGAGAAAGGGAGCTACACCTTC. Its protein is CASSLMGQEKGSYTF. This rearrangement joins TRBV5-6 to TRBJ1-2, with 8 bases that match TRBD1. The V and J ends lost 2 bases and 9 bases, in that order; junction bases with no gene match: 12. The CDR3 is 15 amino acids. CDR1 is SGHDT, CDR2 YYEEEE, per germline.

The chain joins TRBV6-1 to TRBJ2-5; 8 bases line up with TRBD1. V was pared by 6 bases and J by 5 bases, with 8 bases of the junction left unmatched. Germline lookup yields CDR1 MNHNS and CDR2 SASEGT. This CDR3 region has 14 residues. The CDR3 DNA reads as TGTGCCAGCAGGTTTGACAGGGGATATGAGACCCAGTACTTC. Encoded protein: CASRFDRGYETQYF.

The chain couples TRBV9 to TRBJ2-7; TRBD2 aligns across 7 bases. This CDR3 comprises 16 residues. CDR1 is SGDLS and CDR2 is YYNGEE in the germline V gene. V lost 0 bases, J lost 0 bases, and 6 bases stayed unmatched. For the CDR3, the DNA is TGTGCCAGCAGCGTAGGCTTAGGGACTAACTCCTACGAGCAGTACTTC. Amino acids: CASSVGLGTNSYEQYF.

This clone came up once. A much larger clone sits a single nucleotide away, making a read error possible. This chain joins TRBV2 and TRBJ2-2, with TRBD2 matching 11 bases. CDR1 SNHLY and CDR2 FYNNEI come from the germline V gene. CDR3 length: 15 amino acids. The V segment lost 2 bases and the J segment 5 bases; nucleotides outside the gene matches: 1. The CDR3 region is CASSETSGRTGELFF. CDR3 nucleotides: TGTGCCAGCAGTGAAACTAGCGGGAGAACCGGGGAGCTGTTTTTT. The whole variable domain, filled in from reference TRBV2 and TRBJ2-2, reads EPEVTQTPSHQVTQMGQEVILRCVPISNHLYFYWYRQILGQKVEFLVSFYNNEISEKSEIFDDQFSVERPDGSNFTLKIRSTKLEDSAMYFCASSETSGRTGELFFGEGSRLTVL.

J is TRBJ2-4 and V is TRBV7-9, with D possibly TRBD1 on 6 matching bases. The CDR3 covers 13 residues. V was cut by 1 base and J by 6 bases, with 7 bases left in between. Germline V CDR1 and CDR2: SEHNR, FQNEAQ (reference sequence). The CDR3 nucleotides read TGTGCCAGCAGCTTAGGAGGGGGAAACATTCAGTACTTC. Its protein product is CASSLGGGNIQYF.

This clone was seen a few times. The CDR3 region has the DNA TGTGCTAGTGGTTTGACATCTAACTATGGCTACACCTTC. Its protein product is CASGLTSNYGYTF. V usage is TRBV12-5 and J usage is TRBJ1-2; D is unresolved. The CDR3 runs 13 residues. With 2 bases removed from V and 0 bases from J, the gap between germline ends came to 4 bases. From germline, CDR1 is LGHNT and CDR2 FRNRAP.

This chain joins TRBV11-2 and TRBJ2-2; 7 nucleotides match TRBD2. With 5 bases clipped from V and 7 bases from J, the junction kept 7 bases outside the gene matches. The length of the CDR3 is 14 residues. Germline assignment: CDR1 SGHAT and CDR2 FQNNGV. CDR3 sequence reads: CASSRSGGNGELFF. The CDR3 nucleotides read TGTGCCAGCAGCCGCTCGGGGGGTAACGGGGAGCTGTTTTTT. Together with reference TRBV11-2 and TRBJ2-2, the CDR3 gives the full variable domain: EAGVAQSPRYKIIEKRQSVAFWCNPISGHATLYWYQQILGQGPKLLIQFQNNGVVDDSQLPKDRFSAERLKGVDSTLKIQPAKLEDSAVYLCASSRSGGNGELFFGEGSRLTVL.

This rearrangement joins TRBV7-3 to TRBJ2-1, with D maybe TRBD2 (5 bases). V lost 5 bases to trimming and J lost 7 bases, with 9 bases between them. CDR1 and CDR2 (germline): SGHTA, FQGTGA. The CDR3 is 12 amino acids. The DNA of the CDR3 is TGTGCCAGCAGCGAGGACTCTAATGAGCAGTTCTTC. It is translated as CASSEDSNEQFF.

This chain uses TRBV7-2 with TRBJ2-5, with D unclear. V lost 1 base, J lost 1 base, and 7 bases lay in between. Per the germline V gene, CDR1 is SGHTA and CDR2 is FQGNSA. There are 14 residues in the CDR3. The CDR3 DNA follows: TGTGCCAGCAGCTTAGTTGGCCTCCAAGAGACCCAGTACTTC. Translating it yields CASSLVGLQETQYF. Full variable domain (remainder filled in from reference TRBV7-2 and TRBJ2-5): GAGVSQSPSNKVTEKGKDVELRCDPISGHTALYWYRQSLGQGLEFLIYFQGNSAPDKSGLPSDRFSAERTGGSVSTLTIQRTQQEDSAVYLCASSLVGLQETQYFGPGTRLLVL.

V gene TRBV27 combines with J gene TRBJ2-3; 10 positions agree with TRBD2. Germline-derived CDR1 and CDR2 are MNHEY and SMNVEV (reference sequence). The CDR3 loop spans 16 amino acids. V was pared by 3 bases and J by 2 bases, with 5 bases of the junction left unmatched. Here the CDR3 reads CASSLASGRATDTQYF. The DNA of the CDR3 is TGTGCCAGCAGTTTGGCCAGCGGGAGGGCCACAGATACGCAGTATTTT.